The 15 T cell receptor beta chains in this list originate from one sample, sequenced in a study of neurological immune-mediated disorders. TCRdb re-called the 5' RACE reads through MiXCR, storing one row per CDR3 protein. Counted here are 55,000 or so distinct CDR3 sequences, over 3.5% occurring once; the ten biggest clones make up about 1.9%. The sample comprised CD4+ T cells from blood. These receptors were collected from a middle-aged woman with multiple sclerosis.

This clonotype has a count of ten or more. The chain joins TRBV6-5 to TRBJ2-7; D might be TRBD2 (6 bases). This CDR3 region has 13 residues. V lost 3 bases to trimming and J lost 1 base, with 7 bases between them. The V gene's germline CDR1 is MNHEY and CDR2 SVGAGI. CDR3 sequence reads: CASSYSGSYEQYF. The CDR3 DNA sequence: TGTGCCAGCAGTTATAGCGGATCCTACGAGCAGTACTTC.

This clonotype was seen ten or more times. This CDR3 reads CSIQGLTYEQYF. DNA of the CDR3: TGCAGTATACAGGGATTGACCTACGAGCAGTACTTC. V is TRBV20-1 and J is TRBJ2-7; D might be TRBD1 (6 bases). Trimming shortened V by 8 bases and J by 2 bases, and 13 bases separated the two germline ends. Germline values: CDR1 DFQATT, CDR2 SNEGSKA (reference sequence). The CDR3 totals 12 residues.

This clonotype occurred many times. This chain connects TRBV20-1 to TRBJ2-7; 8 positions match TRBD1. V was clipped by 6 bases and J by 7 bases; unmatched bases: 11. The CDR3 runs to 13 residues. The germline V gene encodes CDR1 DFQATT and CDR2 SNEGSKA (reference sequence). This CDR3 reads CSARGQGMREQYF. CDR3 DNA: TGCAGTGCCCGAGGACAGGGAATGAGGGAGCAGTACTTC.

V usage is TRBV5-4 and J usage is TRBJ2-1, with D tentatively TRBD2 (6 bases). The V gene lost 5 bases and the J gene lost 7 bases, with 16 bases spanning the gap. Germline CDR1 SGHNT, CDR2 YYREEE (reference sequence). This CDR3 region has 14 residues. CDR3 protein: CASRAGLIRNEQFF. DNA for the CDR3: TGTGCCAGCAGGGCGGGACTCATTAGGAATGAGCAGTTCTTC.

Ten or more counts support this clonotype. The chain is built from TRBV7-2 and TRBJ2-7; 11 bases are a match to TRBD2. Per the germline V gene, CDR1 is SGHTA and CDR2 is FQGNSA. V dropped 4 bases and J dropped 0; count of bases not matched to a gene: 8. The CDR3 totals 17 residues. CDR3 amino acids: CASSSGTSGSFSYEQYF. CDR3 sequence (DNA): TGTGCCAGCAGCTCGGGGACTAGCGGTTCCTTCTCCTACGAGCAGTACTTC.

This clonotype was seen only a few times. V gene TRBV12-5 combines with J gene TRBJ2-1; no firm D call. This CDR3 comprises 13 residues. Trimming shortened V by 4 bases and J by 7 bases, and 11 bases separated the two germline ends. Germline-derived CDR1 and CDR2 are LGHNT and FRNRAP. The CDR3 DNA follows: TGTGCTAGTGGTTCAGACACTGAAAATGAGCAGTTCTTC. It encodes CASGSDTENEQFF.

In this sample, this clonotype turned up many times. The chain recombines TRBV15 with TRBJ2-3; 10 bases align to TRBD1. After removal of 10 bases from V and 3 bases from J, the junction contained 4 bases not matched to a gene. Germline CDR1 and CDR2: LNHNV and YYDKDF (reference sequence). This CDR3 comprises 13 residues. CDR3 region: CAIGTGATDTQYF. For the CDR3, the DNA is TGTGCCATCGGGACAGGGGCTACAGATACGCAGTATTTT. Filled out from reference TRBV15 and TRBJ2-3, the complete variable domain reads DAMVIQNPRYQVTQFGKPVTLSCSQTLNHNVMYWYQQKSSQAPKLLFHYYDKDFNNEADTPDNFQSRRPNTSFCFLDIRSPGLGDTAMYLCAIGTGATDTQYFGPGTRLTVL.

This clonotype was recorded at least ten times. The chain is built from TRBV10-3 and TRBJ1-2, with D perhaps TRBD1 (5 bases). V was cut by 7 bases and J by 7 bases, with 19 bases left in between. The CDR3 extends over 14 amino acids. CDR1 is ENHRY, CDR2 SYGVKD, per germline. The CDR3 region is CAINPVWGGSGYTF. CDR3 DNA sequence: TGTGCCATCAATCCGGTCTGGGGCGGGAGTGGCTACACCTTC.

This clonotype was counted once. The chain has TRBV6-6 and TRBJ2-1; TRBD1 aligns across 7 bases. Trimming took 6 bases from V and 7 from J; bases not matched to a gene: 9. The CDR3 has 14 amino acids. Germline CDR1 is MNHNY and CDR2 is SVGAGI (reference sequence). The CDR3 loop is CASRPPTGLNEQFF. The CDR3 DNA follows: TGTGCCAGCAGACCCCCGACAGGGTTGAATGAGCAGTTCTTC.

This clonotype appeared a few times. This chain connects TRBV11-3 to TRBJ2-7, with TRBD1 matching 9 bases. This CDR3 is 16 amino acids long. CDR1 and CDR2 from the germline V gene are SGHNT and YENEEA. With 4 bases clipped from V and 5 bases from J, the junction kept 12 bases outside the gene matches. CDR3: CASSSSSGTGPDEQYF. The CDR3 DNA is TGTGCCAGCAGCTCGTCATCCGGGACAGGGCCCGACGAGCAGTACTTC.

This clonotype has a count of ten or more. The chain uses TRBV12-3 or TRBV12-4 and TRBJ1-2; D call uncertain. The CDR3 length is 12 residues. V lost 0 bases, J lost 8 bases, and 7 bases lay in between. The DNA of the CDR3 is TGTGCCAGCAGTTTAGCGGCCAGGGGCTACACCTTC. This codes for CASSLAARGYTF.

This clonotype came up many times. V is TRBV9 and J is TRBJ2-5; D is ambiguous. The CDR3 spans 13 residues. The germline V gene has CDR1 SGDLS and CDR2 YYNGEE. Trimming cost V 0 bases and J 1 base, with 4 bases left between them. CDR3 region: CASSVGPQETQYF. Here the CDR3 DNA reads TGTGCCAGCAGCGTAGGGCCCCAAGAGACCCAGTACTTC.

This clonotype was counted at least ten times. V gene TRBV4-2 combines with J gene TRBJ1-5, with 7 bases matching TRBD1. The CDR3 covers 16 residues. The V gene end was trimmed by 4 bases and the J gene end by 3 bases; junction bases not matched to a gene: 9. In germline, CDR1 is LGHNA, CDR2 YNFKEQ. This CDR3 is CASSPNKGQFNQPQHF. DNA for the CDR3: TGTGCCAGCAGCCCCAACAAGGGACAGTTCAATCAGCCCCAGCATTTT.

This clonotype was counted many times. The V and J genes are TRBV29-1 and TRBJ1-2; no clear D gene. Looked up from germline, CDR1 is SQVTM and CDR2 is ANQGSEA. The CDR3 has 12 residues. V was clipped by 5 bases and J by 7 bases, with 14 bases between them. This chain's CDR3 is CSVIESIAGYTF. The DNA of the CDR3 is TGCAGCGTTATAGAATCGATTGCTGGCTACACCTTC.

At least ten counts were recorded for this clonotype. J is TRBJ2-1 and V is TRBV6-2 or TRBV6-3, with 7 bases fitting TRBD1. The trim removed 0 bases at V and 8 bases at J, leaving 4 bases unmatched. The CDR3 totals 14 residues. Germline V CDR1 and CDR2: MNHEY, SVGEGT. CDR3 residues: CASSYSLGGDEQFF. The CDR3 DNA is TGTGCCAGCAGTTACTCGTTAGGGGGCGATGAGCAGTTCTTC.